This record looks at one T cell receptor (beta chain) sequence and its context. Its antigen is currently unknown. For TCR beta, libraries came from iRepertoire HTBI primers and Arm-PCR of CDR3 regions. TCRdb reprocessed the multiplex PCR reads via MiXCR and lists one record per CDR3 protein. The data show 250,000 or so distinct CDR3 sequences, around 18% seen once. The data were obtained in a study of regulatory T cells in long-lasting Graves disease. Study-wide points: Persistent disease favored TRBV28, TRBJ1-2 and TRBJ2-5. Those with persistent Graves' had less TCR diversity than newly diagnosed patients.

The CDR3 covers 12 residues. The germline CDR1 and CDR2 sequences are LNHDA and SQIVND (reference sequence). The ends were cut back, 3 bases at V and 5 bases at J, with 8 bases in the middle. Time point specified: newly diagnosed GD, antithyroid drugs for less than 3 months. The TCR library used RNA extracted from PBMCs. These sequences were also reported in another study, on T cells in Graves' hyperthyroidism and ophthalmopathy. This second study says: If no ophthalmopathy progression occurred within 18 months, Graves' hyperthyroidism was stable. Initially, a first-round RT-PCR of the TCR CDR3 employed the HTBI primer set.

The receptor's source is a woman aged 25 to 45 with Graves disease. The chain recombines TRBV19 with TRBJ2-7; D is unclear. Sample: peripheral blood mononuclear cells (PBMCs), taken at new diagnosis, from a patient treated with antithyroid drugs. The CDR3 protein is CASSIGSDEQYF. The CDR3 DNA is TGTGCCAGTAGTATTGGTTCGGACGAGCAGTACTTC.